A selection of T cell receptor beta chains follows, all from one sample in a study of early T cells in non-severe SARS-CoV-2 infection. TCRdb passed the 5' RACE reads through MiXCR, listing each CDR3 protein once. The table shows tens of thousands of distinct CDR3 sequences, with approximately 4.6% occurring only once. Specimen: whole blood. Receptor source: an adult who was a healthcare worker with PCR-confirmed SARS-CoV-2 infection or an uninfected control (not recorded which). Both conserved end residues are part of each CDR3. A D gene is named only where the DNA matches it firmly. The size field is filled for only some rows; it gives once, few, many or a size class.

V,D,size,J,DNA,CDR3
TRBV2,.,many,TRBJ2-3,TGTGCCAGCAGTGGAATAAACCCTAGCACAGATACGCAGTATTTT,CASSGINPSTDTQYF
TRBV9,.,.,TRBJ2-1,TGTGCCAGCAGCGTAGAATGGGGGCAGGACAATGAGCAGTTCTTC,CASSVEWGQDNEQFF
TRBV3-1,TRBD2,many,TRBJ2-3,TGTGCCAGCAGCCAAGCTAGCGGGGGGGGGACAGATACGCAGTATTTT,CASSQASGGGTDTQYF
TRBV18,TRBD1,.,TRBJ1-2,TGTGCCAGCTCACAAAGACCGGGACAGGGAAAGAACTATGGCTACACCTTC,CASSQRPGQGKNYGYTF
TRBV7-3,.,.,TRBJ1-1,TGTGCCAGCAGCTTAAACCGTTTAACTGAAGCTTTCTTT,CASSLNRLTEAFF
TRBV27,.,many,TRBJ1-3,TGTGCCAGCAGTTTATACCTGAACTCTGAAAACACCATATATTTT,CASSLYLNSENTIYF
TRBV7-8,TRBD1,many,TRBJ2-5,TGTGCCAGCAGCTTAGTTGGGGGACAGGGGGCTGAGACCCAGTACTTC,CASSLVGGQGAETQYF
TRBV7-9,TRBD1,many,TRBJ1-2,TGTGCCAGCAGCCGACGAACAGGGGATGGCTACACCTTC,CASSRRTGDGYTF
TRBV4-2,.,many,TRBJ2-1,TGTGCCAGCAGCCACCGCGGTAACAATGAGCAGTTCTTC,CASSHRGNNEQFF
TRBV5-6,.,many,TRBJ2-7,TGTGCCAGCAGCTTGGGCGGGTACGAGCAGTACTTC,CASSLGGYEQYF
TRBV10-3,TRBD1,.,TRBJ2-1,TGTGCCATCAGAACCTCCGGGACAGCGTTGAGCTACAATGAGCAGTTCTTC,CAIRTSGTALSYNEQFF
TRBV19,.,many,TRBJ2-7,TGTGCCAGTAGTATACCGGGGTTAACCTACGAGCAGTACTTC,CASSIPGLTYEQYF
TRBV20-1,.,.,TRBJ1-1,TGCAGTGCTAGTGGGTCAGGCAACGGGGACACTGAAGCTTTCTTT,CSASGSGNGDTEAFF